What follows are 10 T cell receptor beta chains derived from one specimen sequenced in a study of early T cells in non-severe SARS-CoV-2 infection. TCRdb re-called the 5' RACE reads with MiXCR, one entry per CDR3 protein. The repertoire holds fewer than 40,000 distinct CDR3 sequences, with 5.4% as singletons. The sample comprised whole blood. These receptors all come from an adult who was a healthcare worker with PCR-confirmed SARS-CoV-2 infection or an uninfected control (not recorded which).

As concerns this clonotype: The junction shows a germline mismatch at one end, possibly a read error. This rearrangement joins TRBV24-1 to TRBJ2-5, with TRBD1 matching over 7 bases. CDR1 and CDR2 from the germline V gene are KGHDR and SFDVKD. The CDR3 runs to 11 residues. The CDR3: CDDRAQETQYF. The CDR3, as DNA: TGCGACGACAGGGCACAAGAGACCCAGTACTTC.

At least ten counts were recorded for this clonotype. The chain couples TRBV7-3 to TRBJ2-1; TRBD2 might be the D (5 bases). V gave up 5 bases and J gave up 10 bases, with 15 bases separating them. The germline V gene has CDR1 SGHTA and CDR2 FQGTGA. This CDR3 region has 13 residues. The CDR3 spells CASSPILEGEQFF. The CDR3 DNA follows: TGTGCCAGCAGCCCCATTCTCGAGGGAGAGCAGTTCTTC.

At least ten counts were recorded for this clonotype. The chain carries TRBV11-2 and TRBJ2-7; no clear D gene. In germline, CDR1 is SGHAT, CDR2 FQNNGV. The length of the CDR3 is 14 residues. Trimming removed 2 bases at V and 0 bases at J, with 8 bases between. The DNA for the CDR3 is TGTGCCAGCAGCTTAATGGGTGGCTCCTACGAGCAGTACTTC. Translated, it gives CASSLMGGSYEQYF.

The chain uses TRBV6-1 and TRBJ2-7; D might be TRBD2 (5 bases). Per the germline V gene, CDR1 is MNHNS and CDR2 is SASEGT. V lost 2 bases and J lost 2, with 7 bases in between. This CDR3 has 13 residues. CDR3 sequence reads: CASSERGTYEQYF. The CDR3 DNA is TGTGCCAGCAGTGAACGGGGAACCTACGAGCAGTACTTC.

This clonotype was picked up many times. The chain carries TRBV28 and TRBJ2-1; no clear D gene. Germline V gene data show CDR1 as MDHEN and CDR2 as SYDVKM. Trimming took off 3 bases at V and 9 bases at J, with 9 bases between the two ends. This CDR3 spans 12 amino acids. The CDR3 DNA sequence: TGTGCCAGCAGTTTTTCGTACCGTGAGCAGTTCTTC. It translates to CASSFSYREQFF. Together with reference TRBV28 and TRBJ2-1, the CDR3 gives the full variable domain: DVKVTQSSRYLVKRTGEKVFLECVQDMDHENMFWYRQDPGLGLRLIYFSYDVKMKEKGDIPEGYSVSREKKERFSLILESASTNQTSMYLCASSFSYREQFFGPGTRLTVL.

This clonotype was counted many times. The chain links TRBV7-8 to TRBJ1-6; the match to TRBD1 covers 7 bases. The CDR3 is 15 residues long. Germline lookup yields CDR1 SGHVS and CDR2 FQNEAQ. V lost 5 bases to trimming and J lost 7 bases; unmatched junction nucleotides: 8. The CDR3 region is CASSRGQATNSPLHF. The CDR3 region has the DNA TGTGCCAGCAGCCGCGGACAGGCGACCAATTCACCCCTCCACTTT.

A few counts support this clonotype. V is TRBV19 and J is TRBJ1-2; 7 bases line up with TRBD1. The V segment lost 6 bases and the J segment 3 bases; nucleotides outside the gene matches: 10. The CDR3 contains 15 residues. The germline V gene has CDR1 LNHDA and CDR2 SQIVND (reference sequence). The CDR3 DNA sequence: TGTGCCAGTAGGAATAGACAGGGACTGGACTATGGCTACACCTTC. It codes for CASRNRQGLDYGYTF. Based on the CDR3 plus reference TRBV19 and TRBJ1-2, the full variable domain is DGGITQSPKYLFRKEGQNVTLSCEQNLNHDAMYWYRQDPGQGLRLIYYSQIVNDFQKGDIAEGYSVSREKKESFPLTVTSAQKNPTAFYLCASRNRQGLDYGYTFGSGTRLTVV.

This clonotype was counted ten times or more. The CDR3 spells CASSLNRWEGARDEQFF. CDR3 nucleotide sequence: TGTGCCAGCAGCTTAAATAGGTGGGAGGGGGCTCGCGATGAGCAGTTCTTC. J is TRBJ2-1 and V is TRBV7-9; perhaps D is TRBD1 or TRBD2 (7 bases each). CDR1 is SEHNR, CDR2 FQNEAQ, per germline (reference sequence). The CDR3 is 17 residues long. The V end lost 2 bases, the J end lost 8 bases, and 22 bases lay between the germline ends.

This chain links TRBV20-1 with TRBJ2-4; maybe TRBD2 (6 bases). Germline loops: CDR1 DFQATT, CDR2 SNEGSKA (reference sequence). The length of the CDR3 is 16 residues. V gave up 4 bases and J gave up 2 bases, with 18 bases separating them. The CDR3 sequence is CSAILSGLSSKNIQYF. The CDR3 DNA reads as TGCAGTGCTATCCTTAGCGGATTGTCTTCCAAAAACATTCAGTACTTC.

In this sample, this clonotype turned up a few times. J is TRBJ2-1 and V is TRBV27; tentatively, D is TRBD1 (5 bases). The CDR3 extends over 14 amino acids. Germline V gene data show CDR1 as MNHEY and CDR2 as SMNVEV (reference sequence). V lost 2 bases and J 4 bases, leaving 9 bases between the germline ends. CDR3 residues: CASSLQGHYNEQFF. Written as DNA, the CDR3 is TGTGCCAGCAGTTTACAGGGCCATTACAATGAGCAGTTCTTC.